This record looks at one T cell receptor beta chain sequence and its context. No cognate antigen has been identified for it. Base-call qualities are not available, and no considerably larger clone is one nucleotide away. TCRbeta CDR3 regions were amplified from genomic DNA using the immunoSEQ Assay, a bias-controlled multiplex PCR. Regarding the original processing steps: The number of nucleated cells in each sample was estimated by amplification of reference gene primers within the assay. Sequence reads were collapsed and filtered to measure the absolute abundance of every unique TCRbeta CDR3 rearrangement. For each sample, productive Simpson clonality was calculated as the square root of Simpson's diversity index over productive rearrangements. TCRdb re-hosts the immuneACCESS table, in-frame sequences only. Its copies lack some clones; in the studies checked, an unresolved V gene accounts for under half of them, and the cause for the rest is not known. V and J calls and clone size are given by that table; D and trimming were obtained from the DNA. Across this sample there are just under 90,000 clones, with approximately 89% seen only once. The ten biggest clones cover approximately 0.5% of the sample.

Each collaborating institution followed its own protocols to collect whole blood in K2EDTA tubes. For TCRbeta analysis, collaborators shipped samples in one of three forms: frozen whole blood, isolated PBMCs, or DNA extracted from either of those sample types. These data originate in a study of blood T cell repertoires in COVID-19 (dated by TCRdb to the early 2020s). A note on the overall study: The collaborator samples originated in the United States, Italy and Spain and spanned the acute and convalescent phases of COVID-19. The material from the prospective study consisted of cDNA or gDNA derived from T cells, B-cell-depleted T cells, or PBMCs. The dataset comprised deeply sampled blood TCRbeta repertoires from subjects exposed to, actively infected with, or recovered from COVID-19. The repertoires were released in a freely available public database intended as a resource for research on the immune response to SARS-CoV-2. Samples were obtained from the ongoing ImmuneRACE study (first 160 participants) and from about 1,300 subjects provided by 6 global collaborators. A de-identified subject ID, COVID-19 status, age in years and sex were almost always included in the sample metadata. Where available, HLA class I and class II types were obtained from metadata supplied by the sample provider rather than from assay-based typing. What the research found in general, with its limitations: How much clinical and demographic metadata was included differed by source and by participant, and the metadata was provided uncurated.

Counted from cysteine to phenylalanine, this CDR3 has 17 amino acids. Solely the CDR3 DNA is kept, with 51 bases framed from the first base. Via the germline V gene (reference sequence), CDR1 is SGHNT and CDR2 YYREEE. The junction shows trimming of 4 bases on V and 0 bases on J, and the gene matches do not reach 9 bases of it. This clonotype was obtained from a man in his 60s with acute or convalescent COVID-19. The sequenced material came from peripheral blood. The chain is made from TRBV5-4 and TRBJ1-5, with 8 central nucleotides matching TRBD1. The CDR3 here reads CASSPRRDRSSNQPQHF. The bases read TGTGCCAGCAGCCCACGCCGGGACAGGAGTAGCAATCAGCCCCAGCATTTT.